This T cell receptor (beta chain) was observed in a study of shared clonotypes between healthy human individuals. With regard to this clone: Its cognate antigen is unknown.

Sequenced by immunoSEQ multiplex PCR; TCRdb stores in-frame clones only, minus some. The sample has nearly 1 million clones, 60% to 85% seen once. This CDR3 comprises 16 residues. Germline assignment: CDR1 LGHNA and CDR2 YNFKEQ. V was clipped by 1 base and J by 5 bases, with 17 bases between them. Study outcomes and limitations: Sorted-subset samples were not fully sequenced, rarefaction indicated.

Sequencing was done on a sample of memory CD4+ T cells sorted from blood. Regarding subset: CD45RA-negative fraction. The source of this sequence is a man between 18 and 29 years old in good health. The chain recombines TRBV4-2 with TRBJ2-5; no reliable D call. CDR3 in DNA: TGTGCCAGCAGCCAAGGTGTGATTCCAAATCAGGAGACCCAGTACTTC. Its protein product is CASSQGVIPNQETQYF.